These 25 T cell receptor beta chains were sequenced from one sample in a study of blood T cell repertoires in COVID-19. TCRdb keeps only in-frame clones here, not all; method: immunoSEQ multiplex PCR. This table holds just under 350,000 clones, about 88% found once. The sample taken for sequencing was peripheral blood. The source is a woman between 65 and 79 years old with COVID-19, enrolled during active disease.

The CDR3 DNA is TGTGCCAGCAGCCTCCGGAGGGACACTGAAGCTTTCTTT. This gives the protein CASSLRRDTEAFF. The chain combines TRBV3-1 (or the pseudogene TRBV3-2) with TRBJ1-1, with D unclear. The CDR3 sequence is 13 residues long. V lost 4 bases and J lost 3, with 9 bases in between. The V gene's germline CDR1 is LGHDT and CDR2 YNNKEL (reference sequence).

The chain recombines TRBV28 with TRBJ1-2; 10 positions match TRBD1. This CDR3 contains 15 residues. The trim removed 4 bases at V and 4 bases at J, leaving 6 bases unmatched. The germline gives CDR1 MDHEN, CDR2 SYDVKM. The CDR3 region is CASSSRQGATYGYTF. In DNA form, the CDR3 reads TGTGCCAGCAGTTCCCGACAGGGGGCAACCTATGGCTACACCTTC.

About this clone: This same CDR3 is encoded by further DNA sequences in the sample. The V and J genes are TRBV4-3 and TRBJ2-7; unclear D gene. CDR1 is LGHNA and CDR2 is YSLEER in the germline V gene. The V and J ends lost 0 bases and 1 base respectively, with 4 bases between them. The CDR3 is made up of 13 amino acids. Written as DNA, the CDR3 is TGCGCCAGCAGCCAAGATCGTTCCTACGAGCAGTACTTC. Translating gives CASSQDRSYEQYF.

V usage is TRBV2 and J usage is TRBJ2-5; D unresolved. Trimming shortened V by 5 bases and J by 5 bases, and 9 bases separated the two germline ends. The CDR3 totals 12 residues. Germline values: CDR1 SNHLY, CDR2 FYNNEI. The CDR3 is CASSQIRETQYF. The CDR3 DNA reads as TGTGCCAGCAGTCAAATCCGGGAGACCCAGTACTTC.

This clone has just one count. The chain couples TRBV5-1 to TRBJ1-1; the match to TRBD1 covers 11 bases. The CDR3 is 19 amino acids. CDR1 SGHRS and CDR2 YFSETQ come from the germline V gene. V shed 4 bases and J 0 bases; nucleotides not matched to a gene: 14. As DNA, the CDR3 is TGCGCCAGCAGCCGTGGACAGGGGGCATGGGGATTAATGAACACTGAAGCTTTCTTT. Translated, it gives CASSRGQGAWGLMNTEAFF.

The chain joins TRBV6-5 to TRBJ2-1; TRBD2 might be the D (6 bases). The CDR3 runs to 12 residues. V lost 8 bases, J lost 8 bases, and 13 bases lay in between. The germline CDR1 and CDR2 sequences are MNHEY and SVGAGI. The CDR3 nucleotides are TGTGCCAGCTTCGGGACTGCCCATGAGCAGTTCTTC. This encodes CASFGTAHEQFF.

The V and J genes are TRBV25-1 and TRBJ1-1; perhaps TRBD1 as D (5 bases). V lost 6 bases, J lost 4 bases, and 15 bases lay in between. Germline-derived CDR1 and CDR2 are MGHDK and SYGVNS. The CDR3 sequence is 14 residues long. CDR3 nucleotides: TGTGCCAGCAGAGGAATACGGGGGGGCACTGAAGCTTTCTTT. This encodes CASRGIRGGTEAFF.

DNA for the CDR3: TGTGCCAGCAGTACCCAGGGGGTGTCGGGGAATACGCAGTATTTT. This translates into CASSTQGVSGNTQYF. The V call is TRBV28, the J call TRBJ2-3; 7 bases align to TRBD1. The CDR3 covers 15 residues. Germline V lookup: CDR1 MDHEN, CDR2 SYDVKM. Germline trimming cut 5 bases from V and 7 bases from J; bases unmatched to any gene: 12.

This clone was seen a single time. The chain joins TRBV13 to TRBJ2-5; 8 bases match TRBD1. CDR3 length: 15 residues. In germline, CDR1 is PRHDT, CDR2 FYEKMQ (reference sequence). J gave up 0 bases and V 5 bases, and 5 bases lay outside the gene matches. In DNA form, the CDR3 reads TGTGCCAGCAGCGCCAGGACAGGGTACCAAGAGACCCAGTACTTC. It translates to CASSARTGYQETQYF.

V is TRBV19 and J is TRBJ1-1; TRBD1 might be the D (5 bases). The V end was cut by 5 bases, the J end by 4 bases, with 17 bases between. The CDR3 contains 15 residues. Germline lookup yields CDR1 LNHDA and CDR2 SQIVND (reference sequence). The CDR3 here is CASSVPGWRGTEAFF. CDR3 bases: TGTGCCAGTAGTGTCCCAGGGTGGAGGGGCACTGAAGCTTTCTTT. Combining the CDR3 with reference TRBV19 and TRBJ1-1 gives the whole variable domain DGGITQSPKYLFRKEGQNVTLSCEQNLNHDAMYWYRQDPGQGLRLIYYSQIVNDFQKGDIAEGYSVSREKKESFPLTVTSAQKNPTAFYLCASSVPGWRGTEAFFGQGTRLTVV.

V is TRBV3-1 (or the pseudogene TRBV3-2) and J is TRBJ2-1; 12 nucleotides agree with TRBD2. Germline CDR1 reads LGHDT; CDR2 reads YNNKEL (reference sequence). The V segment lost 4 bases and the J segment 15 bases; nucleotides outside the gene matches: 13. CDR3 size: 15 residues. CDR3 coding DNA: TGTGCCAGCAGCCTCCGCTCACTAGCGGGGGGATTAATGTTCTTC. This gives the protein CASSLRSLAGGLMFF.

The rearrangement links TRBV27 to TRBJ2-7; TRBD1 agrees at 8 bases. The length of the CDR3 is 15 residues. Trimming took 5 bases from V and 4 from J; bases not matched to a gene: 10. Germline lookup yields CDR1 MNHEY and CDR2 SMNVEV (reference sequence). For the CDR3, the DNA is TGTGCCAGCAGTCTCACAGGGGGGTCCATGTACGAGCAGTACTTC. Translating gives CASSLTGGSMYEQYF.

V gene TRBV6-2 or TRBV6-3 combines with J gene TRBJ2-2, with D hard to call. The V and J ends lost 2 bases and 2 bases respectively, with 18 bases between them. The CDR3 length is 18 residues. The germline V gene encodes CDR1 MNHEY and CDR2 SVGEGT. CDR3 sequence: CASSYELGRSSNTGELFF. For the CDR3, the DNA is TGTGCCAGCAGTTACGAATTGGGCAGGTCTTCAAACACCGGGGAGCTGTTTTTT.

This sequence joins TRBV30 and TRBJ2-3, with 8 bases identical to TRBD2. This CDR3 spans 13 amino acids. Germline assignment: CDR1 GTSNPN and CDR2 SVGIG (reference sequence). The V segment lost 8 bases and the J segment 4 bases; nucleotides outside the gene matches: 8. The CDR3 sequence is CAVDMGLADTQYF. CDR3 sequence (DNA): TGTGCCGTCGATATGGGACTAGCAGATACGCAGTATTTT.

The chain has TRBV24-1 and TRBJ1-5; the D is unclear. This CDR3 has 13 amino acids. Trimming cost V 3 bases and J 5 bases, with 7 bases left between them. Per germline, CDR1 KGHDR and CDR2 SFDVKD. This chain's CDR3 is CATSDPGDQPQHF. The DNA of the CDR3 is TGTGCCACCAGTGATCCCGGGGATCAGCCCCAGCATTTT.

This clone was picked up a small number of times. CDR3 sequence reads: CAISEMGQGPDTEAFF. The CDR3 DNA follows: TGTGCCATCAGTGAGATGGGACAGGGTCCGGACACTGAAGCTTTCTTT. The genes are TRBV10-3 and TRBJ1-1; TRBD1 agrees at 9 bases. Unmatched junction bases numbered 7, after V lost 2 bases and J lost 3 bases. CDR3 length equals 16 residues. CDR1 is ENHRY, CDR2 SYGVKD, per germline.

The V and J genes are TRBV19 and TRBJ1-5; TRBD1 might be the D (5 bases). Trimming removed 2 bases from V and 4 bases from J, with 12 bases in between. The CDR3 runs 15 residues. Germline lookup yields CDR1 LNHDA and CDR2 SQIVND (reference sequence). The DNA of the CDR3 is TGTGCCAGTAGTATACGCAGGGAGGTGAATCAGCCCCAGCATTTT. This encodes CASSIRREVNQPQHF.

The chain employs TRBV7-2 and TRBJ2-1; TRBD2 agrees at 11 bases. CDR1 SGHTA and CDR2 FQGNSA come from the germline V gene. This CDR3 has 15 amino acids. Losses at the gene ends were 5 bases for V and 2 bases for J; bases not matched to a gene: 2. CDR3 region: CASSRSGGAYNEQFF. The CDR3 bases are TGTGCCAGCAGCCGTAGCGGGGGGGCCTACAATGAGCAGTTCTTC.

The rearrangement uses TRBV5-1 and TRBJ1-1; possibly TRBD1 for D (5 bases). V was pared by 0 bases and J by 0 bases, with 9 bases between. Looked up from germline, CDR1 is SGHRS and CDR2 is YFSETQ. The CDR3 consists of 15 residues. The CDR3 DNA is TGCGCCAGCAGCTTGGTTCGGGGGTTGAACACTGAAGCTTTCTTT. Translating gives CASSLVRGLNTEAFF.

V and J are TRBV5-4 and TRBJ1-6, with D tentatively TRBD1 (6 bases). The germline CDR1 and CDR2 sequences are SGHNT and YYREEE (reference sequence). This CDR3 has 17 residues. V shed 0 bases and J shed 8 bases, with 18 bases lying between them. The CDR3 region has the DNA TGTGCCAGCAGCTTGGCCAGCCGTTCGACAGGCCATTCACCCCTCCACTTT. Its translation: CASSLASRSTGHSPLHF.

The chain recombines TRBV4-1 with TRBJ1-2; maybe TRBD1 (5 bases). V was pared by 0 bases and J by 4 bases, with 9 bases between. The CDR3 runs 14 residues. Germline V gives CDR1 MGHRA, CDR2 YSYEKL. The CDR3 loop is CASSQDQGLYGYTF. DNA for the CDR3: TGCGCCAGCAGCCAAGATCAGGGTCTCTATGGCTACACCTTC.

The CDR3 is CATSDVAGGLEQFF. The CDR3 nucleotides are TGTGCCACCAGTGATGTAGCGGGGGGTTTAGAGCAGTTCTTC. The rearrangement uses TRBV24-1 and TRBJ2-1, with 10 bases lining up with TRBD2. Per the germline V gene, CDR1 is KGHDR and CDR2 is SFDVKD. The ends lost 3 bases at V and 10 bases at J; junction bases unmatched: 5. CDR3 length: 14 residues.

The chain recombines TRBV28 with TRBJ1-3; D uncertain. Per the germline V gene, CDR1 is MDHEN and CDR2 is SYDVKM. V lost 10 bases and J 0 bases, leaving 13 bases between the germline ends. The CDR3 extends over 14 amino acids. The CDR3 loop is CATSVPLSGNTIYF. For the CDR3, the DNA is TGTGCCACCTCAGTCCCTCTCTCTGGAAACACCATATATTTT.

The chain uses TRBV7-2 and TRBJ2-5; D ambiguous. The germline V gene has CDR1 SGHTA and CDR2 FQGNSA. This CDR3 region has 14 residues. The V gene lost 3 bases and the J gene lost 1 base, with 9 bases spanning the gap. The CDR3 DNA reads as TGTGCCAGCAGCTTGAACAGAGCCCAAGAGACCCAGTACTTC. It encodes CASSLNRAQETQYF.

This rearrangement joins TRBV20-1 to TRBJ2-7, with a weak D call TRBD1 (5 bases). Trimming took off 5 bases at V and 5 bases at J, with 10 bases between the two ends. This CDR3 is 11 amino acids long. Germline V gives CDR1 DFQATT, CDR2 SNEGSKA (reference sequence). DNA of the CDR3: TGCAGTGCTGCAGGGTTCGACGAGCAGTACTTC. This encodes CSAAGFDEQYF.